A single TCR beta chain is shown here with its context. The data were taken from a study of T-cell reconstitution after alpha-beta-depleted transplantation in children. The CDR3 covers 16 residues. V was clipped by 4 bases and J by 2 bases; unmatched bases: 9. CDR1 is SGHRS, CDR2 YFSETQ, per germline. TCRbeta library construction was performed incorporating unique molecular identifiers. TCRdb redid the calling of the PCR reads with MiXCR, one entry per CDR3 protein. The table records some 390,000 distinct CDR3 sequences, about 20% of them present only once. This sample comprised PBMCs from the stem cell graft donor, obtained from the stem cell graft. The TCR was taken from a human donor who donated a stem cell graft to a child with acute myeloid leukemia. V gene TRBV5-1 combines with J gene TRBJ2-1; 7 bases line up with TRBD2. The CDR3 sequence is CASSIQAGRAYNEQFF. DNA of the CDR3: TGCGCCAGCAGCATCCAAGCGGGAAGGGCCTACAATGAGCAGTTCTTC.